Listed below are T cell receptor beta chains from one sample, sequenced in a study of cytomegalovirus exposure and HLA in healthy donors. Here immunoSEQ multiplex PCR was the method, and the copy in TCRdb shows in-frame clones only, minus some. The data show 200,000 to 250,000 clones, with about 84% seen just once and around 1.4% held by the top ten. Sample: PBMCs. All receptors derive from a human donor in good health. CDR3s include the opening cysteine and the closing phenylalanine or tryptophan. The order of the fields is D gene, V gene, clone size, J gene, CDR3 DNA, CDR3 protein. D genes are given only for firm matches. Clone size appears in some rows only: once, few, many, or a class for an expanded clone.

TRBD2	TRBV28	NA	TRBJ2-7	TGTGCCAGCAGTTTACGGGGGGCCTACGAGCAGTACTTC	CASSLRGAYEQYF
NA	TRBV19	NA	TRBJ1-1	TGTGCCAGTACCCTGGCTCTTCAGAACACTGAAGCTTTCTTT	CASTLALQNTEAFF
NA	TRBV7-9	NA	TRBJ1-2	TGTGCCAGCAGCTTAGGGGCGCTCTATGGCTACACCTTC	CASSLGALYGYTF
NA	TRBV5-1	NA	TRBJ2-3	TGCGCCAGCAGCTTGACCCGGGAACGCACAGATACGCAGTATTTT	CASSLTRERTDTQYF
NA	TRBV19	once	TRBJ1-4	TGTGCCACAACCCCGGGACAAGAAAAACTGTTTTTT	CATTPGQEKLFF
TRBD1	TRBV18	NA	TRBJ2-6	TGTGCCAGCTCACCTGGGGACAGGGGGAGCTCTGGGGCCAACGTCCTGACTTTC	CASSPGDRGSSGANVLTF
TRBD2	TRBV9	NA	TRBJ2-1	TGTGCCAGCAGCGGCCACAGGACTAGCGGGGGCGTAGAGCAGTTCTTC	CASSGHRTSGGVEQFF
TRBD1	TRBV9	NA	TRBJ1-1	TGTGCCAGCAGCGTAGATAAGGAGACAGGGATGAACACTGAAGCTTTCTTT	CASSVDKETGMNTEAFF
NA	TRBV28	NA	TRBJ2-7	TGTGCCAGCACAGAGCAAACGGGGGAGCAGTACTTC	CASTEQTGEQYF
TRBD1	TRBV28	few	TRBJ2-7	TGTGCCTCCCGCGCAGGGGGCTACGAGCAGTACTTC	CASRAGGYEQYF
TRBD2	TRBV5-1	NA	TRBJ2-7	TGCGCCAGCAGCTTGGTATTGGGGACTAGTCTCTACGAGCAGTACTTC	CASSLVLGTSLYEQYF
NA	TRBV30	NA	TRBJ1-2	TGTGCCTGGAGTCGGAAACCTGGGGCCAGTGGCTACACCTTC	CAWSRKPGASGYTF
TRBD1	TRBV18	NA	TRBJ1-2	TGTGCCAGCTCACCTGCGACAGGGGTACACTATGGCTACACCTTC	CASSPATGVHYGYTF
NA	TRBV11-2	NA	TRBJ2-7	TGTGCCAGCAGCTTAGGCCCGGTCAGGCAAGAGCAGTACTTC	CASSLGPVRQEQYF
NA	TRBV6-5	NA	TRBJ1-5	TGTGCCAGCAGTCCACAGGGCCGGGGCAATCAGCCCCAGCATTTT	CASSPQGRGNQPQHF
TRBD1	TRBV15	NA	TRBJ2-1	TGTGCCACCAGCAGAGATTATGTGGGACAGGGTTACAATGAGCAGTTCTTC	CATSRDYVGQGYNEQFF
NA	TRBV30	NA	TRBJ1-5	TGTGCCTGGAGTGTGTCAGGGAGCAATCAGCCCCAGCATTTT	CAWSVSGSNQPQHF
TRBD1	TRBV4-1	NA	TRBJ1-3	TGCGCCAGCAGCTCGCCCACGGGACAGACTGGAAACACCATATATTTT	CASSSPTGQTGNTIYF
NA	TRBV4-2	once	TRBJ1-5	TGTGCCAGCAGCCAAGAGGCACCAGGTCAACAGCCCCAGCATTTT	CASSQEAPGQQPQHF
NA	TRBV19	NA	TRBJ2-7	TGTGCCAGTAGTCCTCCGAATGCGGGCAGAGGCGAGCAGTACTTC	CASSPPNAGRGEQYF
TRBD2	TRBV7-2	NA	TRBJ2-5	TGTGCCAGCAGCTTCAGACTAGCGGGAGGGGAGACCCAGTACTTC	CASSFRLAGGETQYF
NA	TRBV7-2	NA	TRBJ2-3	TGTGCCAGCAGCTCTCGTAGAGACTCCGAGGGAGATACGCAGTATTTT	CASSSRRDSEGDTQYF
TRBD2	TRBV27	NA	TRBJ2-1	TGTGCCAGCAGTTCGGGGGGGTTCTCCTACAATGAGCAGTTCTTC	CASSSGGFSYNEQFF
TRBD2	TRBV6-5	NA	TRBJ2-1	TGTGCCAGCAGTTACGGCGGGAGGGGGAACAATGAGCAGTTCTTC	CASSYGGRGNNEQFF
TRBD2	TRBV4-1	once	TRBJ2-3	TGCGCCAGCAGCCAAGCGGCTAGCGGGAGGCTTATTAGCACAGATACGCAGTATTTT	CASSQAASGRLISTDTQYF
TRBD2	TRBV15	NA	TRBJ2-2	TGTGCCACCAGCAGAGGGGCGGGAGTCGGGGAGCTGTTTTTT	CATSRGAGVGELFF
TRBD1	TRBV5-6	few	TRBJ2-7	TGTGCCAGCAGCCCCGACAGGGGGTTCGTCTACGAGCAGTACTTC	CASSPDRGFVYEQYF
NA	TRBV11-2	once	TRBJ1-5	TGTGCCAGCAGCTTAAGGCAGGGTAGCCAGCCCCAGCATTTT	CASSLRQGSQPQHF
TRBD1	TRBV7-2	NA	TRBJ1-3	TGTGCCAGCAGCTTAGGGGGTTACAGGGGTCTAGCTGGAAACACCATATATTTT	CASSLGGYRGLAGNTIYF
NA	TRBV30	NA	TRBJ2-2	TGTGCACACCGCCGGGAGAGCACCGGGGAGCTGTTTTTT	CAHRRESTGELFF
TRBD1	TRBV27	NA	TRBJ1-5	TGTGCCAGCAGTCCAGGGACAGTTAATCAGCCCCAGCATTTT	CASSPGTVNQPQHF
NA	TRBV29-1	NA	TRBJ2-3	TGCAGCGTTGAAGTGGCAGGTAGCACAGATACGCAGTATTTT	CSVEVAGSTDTQYF
NA	TRBV10-2	NA	TRBJ2-6	TGCGCCAGCAGTGAGAGCGGGGGGGCCAACGTCCTGACTTTC	CASSESGGANVLTF
TRBD2	TRBV10-3	NA	TRBJ2-3	TGTGCCATCAGTGGCAGGACTAGCGGGTCACCCAGTGGAAGCACAGATACGCAGTATTTT	CAISGRTSGSPSGSTDTQYF
NA	TRBV10-2	NA	TRBJ2-1	TGCGCCAGCTCTGAAGGGGTCACCCCAAACAATGAGCAGTTCTTC	CASSEGVTPNNEQFF
NA	TRBV27	NA	TRBJ2-3	TGTGCCAGCAGTCTAGGCCCGAGAGGAGATACGCAGTATTTT	CASSLGPRGDTQYF
NA	TRBV7-9	NA	TRBJ2-2	TGTGCCAGCAGCTGGAGCCGGGACACCGGGGAGCTGTTTTTT	CASSWSRDTGELFF
TRBD2	TRBV4-3	NA	TRBJ2-1	TGCGCCAGCAGCCAAGCATTTGCGGGAGTCAATGAGCAGTTCTTC	CASSQAFAGVNEQFF
NA	TRBV7-8	NA	TRBJ1-5	TGTGCCAGCAGCTTATACAGTAGCAATCAGCCCCAGCATTTT	CASSLYSSNQPQHF
NA	TRBV5-4	NA	TRBJ2-7	TGTGCCAGCAGCTCGAAGGGGTTTCTCTACGAGCAGTACTTC	CASSSKGFLYEQYF
NA	TRBV4-1	NA	TRBJ2-1	TGCGCCAGCAGCCACCGCCCCACGGAGGGTGAGCAGTTCTTC	CASSHRPTEGEQFF
TRBD2	TRBV28	NA	TRBJ2-7	TGTGCCAGCAGTTTGCTCCCAGCGGGAGTATCCTACGAGCAGTACTTC	CASSLLPAGVSYEQYF
TRBD2	TRBV7-3	NA	TRBJ2-1	TGTGCCAGCAGCCGAACTAGCGGGAGGGACAATGAGCAGTTCTTC	CASSRTSGRDNEQFF
TRBD1	TRBV14	NA	TRBJ2-1	TGTGCCAGCAGGGAAACCGGGACAGGGTACAGCGATGAGCAGTTCTTC	CASRETGTGYSDEQFF
TRBD2	TRBV4-3	NA	TRBJ2-1	TGCGCCAGCAGCCAAGGGGCTAGCGGATACAATGAGCAGTTCTTC	CASSQGASGYNEQFF
TRBD1	TRBV2	once	TRBJ1-1	TGTGCCAGCAGTCCCGGGACAGCAAACACTGAAGCTTTCTTT	CASSPGTANTEAFF
TRBD1	TRBV10-3	once	TRBJ2-1	TGTGCCATCAGTAAGACAGGGGGAGGGGTCTACAATGAGCAGTTCTTC	CAISKTGGGVYNEQFF